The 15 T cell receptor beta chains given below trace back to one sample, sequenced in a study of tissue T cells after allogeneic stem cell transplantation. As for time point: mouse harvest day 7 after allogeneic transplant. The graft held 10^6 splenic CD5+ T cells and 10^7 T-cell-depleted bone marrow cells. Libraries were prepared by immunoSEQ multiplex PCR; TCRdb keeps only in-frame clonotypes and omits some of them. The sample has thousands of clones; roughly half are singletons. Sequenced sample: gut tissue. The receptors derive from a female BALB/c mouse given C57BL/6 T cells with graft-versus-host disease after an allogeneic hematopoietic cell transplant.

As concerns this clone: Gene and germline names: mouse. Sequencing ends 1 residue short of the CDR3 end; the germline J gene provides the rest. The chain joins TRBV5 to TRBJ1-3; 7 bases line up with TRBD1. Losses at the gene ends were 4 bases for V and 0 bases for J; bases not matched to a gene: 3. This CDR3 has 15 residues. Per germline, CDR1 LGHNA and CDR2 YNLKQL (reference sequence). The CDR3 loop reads CASSPGQNSGNTLYF. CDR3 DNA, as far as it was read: TGTGCCAGCAGCCCGGGACAGAATTCTGGAAATACGCTCTAT.

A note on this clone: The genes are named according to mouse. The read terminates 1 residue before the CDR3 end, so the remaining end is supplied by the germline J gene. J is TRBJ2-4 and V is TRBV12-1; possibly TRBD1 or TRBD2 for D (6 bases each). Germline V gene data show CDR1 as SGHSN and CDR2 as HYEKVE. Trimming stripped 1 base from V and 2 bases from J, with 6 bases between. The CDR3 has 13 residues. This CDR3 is CASSLGAQNTLYF. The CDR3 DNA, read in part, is TGTGCCAGCTCTCTGGGGGCTCAAAACACCTTGTAC.

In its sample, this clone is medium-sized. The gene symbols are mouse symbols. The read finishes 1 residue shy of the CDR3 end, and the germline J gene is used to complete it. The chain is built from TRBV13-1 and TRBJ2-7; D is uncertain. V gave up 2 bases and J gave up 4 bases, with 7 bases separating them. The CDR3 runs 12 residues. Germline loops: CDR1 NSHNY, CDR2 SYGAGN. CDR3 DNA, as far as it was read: TGTGCCAGCAGTGAGAGGGAATATGAACAGTAC. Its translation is CASSEREYEQY. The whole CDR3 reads CASSEREYEQYF.

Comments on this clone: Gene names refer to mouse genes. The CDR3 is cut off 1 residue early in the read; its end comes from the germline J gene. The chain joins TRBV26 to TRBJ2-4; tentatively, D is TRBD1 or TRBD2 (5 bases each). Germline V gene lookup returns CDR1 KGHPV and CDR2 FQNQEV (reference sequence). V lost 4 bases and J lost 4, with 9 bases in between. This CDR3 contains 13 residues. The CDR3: CASSPGRKNTLYF. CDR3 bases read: TGTGCCAGCAGTCCGGGACGAAAAAACACCTTGTAC.

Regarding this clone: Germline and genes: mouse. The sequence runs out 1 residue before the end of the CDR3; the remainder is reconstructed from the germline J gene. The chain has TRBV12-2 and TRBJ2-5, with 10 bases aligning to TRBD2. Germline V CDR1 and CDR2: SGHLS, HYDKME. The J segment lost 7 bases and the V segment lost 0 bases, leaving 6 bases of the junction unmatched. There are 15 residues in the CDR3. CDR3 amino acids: CASSLGWGGGNTQYF. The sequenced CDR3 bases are TGTGCCAGCTCTCTCGGCTGGGGGGGCGGAAACACCCAGTAC.

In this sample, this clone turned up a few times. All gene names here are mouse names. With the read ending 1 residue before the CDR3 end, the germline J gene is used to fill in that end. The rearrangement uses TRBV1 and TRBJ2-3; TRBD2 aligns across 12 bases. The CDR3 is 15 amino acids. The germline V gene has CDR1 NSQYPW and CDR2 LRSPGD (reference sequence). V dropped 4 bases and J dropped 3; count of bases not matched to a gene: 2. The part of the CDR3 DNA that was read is TGCACCTGCAGTGGACTGGGGGGGCGGGCAGAAACGCTGTAT. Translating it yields CTCSGLGGRAETLY. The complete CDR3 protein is CTCSGLGGRAETLYF.

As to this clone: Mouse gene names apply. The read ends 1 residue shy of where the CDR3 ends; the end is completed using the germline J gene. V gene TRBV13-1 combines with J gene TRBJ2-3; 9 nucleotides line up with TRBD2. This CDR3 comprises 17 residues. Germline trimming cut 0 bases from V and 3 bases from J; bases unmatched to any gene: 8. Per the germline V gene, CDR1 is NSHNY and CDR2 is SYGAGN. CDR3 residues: CASSDARLGGGAETLYF. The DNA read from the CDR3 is TGTGCCAGCAGTGATGCACGGCTGGGGGGGGGAGCAGAAACGCTGTAT.

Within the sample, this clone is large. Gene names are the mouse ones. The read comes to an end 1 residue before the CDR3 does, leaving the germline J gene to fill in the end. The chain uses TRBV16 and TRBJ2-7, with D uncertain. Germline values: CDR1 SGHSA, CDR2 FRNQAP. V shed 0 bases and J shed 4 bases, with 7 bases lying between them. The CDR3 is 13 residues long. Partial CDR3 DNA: TGTGCAAGCAGCTTAGACGGTGGATATGAACAGTAC. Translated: CASSLDGGYEQY. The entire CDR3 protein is CASSLDGGYEQYF.

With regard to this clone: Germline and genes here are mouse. The CDR3 sequence: CASSPGGAPGNTLYF. Incomplete CDR3 DNA: TGTGCCAGCTCTCCCGGGGGCGCCCCTGGAAATACGCTCTAT. The chain links TRBV12-1 to TRBJ1-3; D may be TRBD1 (6 bases). The read comes to an end 1 residue before the CDR3 does, leaving the germline J gene to fill in the end. Trimming shortened V by 2 bases and J by 2 bases, and 12 bases separated the two germline ends. The CDR3 is 15 residues long. The germline V gene encodes CDR1 SGHSN and CDR2 HYEKVE.

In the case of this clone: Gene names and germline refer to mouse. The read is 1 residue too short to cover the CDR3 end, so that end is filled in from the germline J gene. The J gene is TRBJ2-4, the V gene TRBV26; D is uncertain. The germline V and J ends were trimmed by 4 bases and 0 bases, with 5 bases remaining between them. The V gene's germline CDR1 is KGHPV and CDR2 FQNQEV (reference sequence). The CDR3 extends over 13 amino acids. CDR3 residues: CASSPISQNTLYF. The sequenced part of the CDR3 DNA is TGTGCCAGCAGTCCCATTAGTCAAAACACCTTGTAC.

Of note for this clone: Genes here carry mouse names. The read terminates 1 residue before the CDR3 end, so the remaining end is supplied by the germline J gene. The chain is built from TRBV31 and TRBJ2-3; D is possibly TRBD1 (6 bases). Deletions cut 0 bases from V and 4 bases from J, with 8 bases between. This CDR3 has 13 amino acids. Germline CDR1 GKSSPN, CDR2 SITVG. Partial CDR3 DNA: TGTGCCTGGAGTCTAGGGGGTTCAGAAACGCTGTAT. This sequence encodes CAWSLGGSETLY. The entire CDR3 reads CAWSLGGSETLYF.

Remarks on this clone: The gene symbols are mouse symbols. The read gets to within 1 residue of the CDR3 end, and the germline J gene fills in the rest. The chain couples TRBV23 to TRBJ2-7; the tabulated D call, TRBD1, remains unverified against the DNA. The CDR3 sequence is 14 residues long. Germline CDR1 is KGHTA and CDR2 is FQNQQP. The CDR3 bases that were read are TGCTCCAGCAGTCAACAGGGGGACTCCTATGAACAGTAC. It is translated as CSSSQQGDSYEQY. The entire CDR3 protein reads CSSSQQGDSYEQYF. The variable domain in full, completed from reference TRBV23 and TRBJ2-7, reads DAAVTQKPRYLIKMKGQEAEMKCIPEKGHTAVFWYQQKQSKELKFLIYFQNQQPLDQIDMVKERFSAVCPSSSLCSLGIRTCEAEDSALYLCSSSQQGDSYEQYFGPGTRLTVL.

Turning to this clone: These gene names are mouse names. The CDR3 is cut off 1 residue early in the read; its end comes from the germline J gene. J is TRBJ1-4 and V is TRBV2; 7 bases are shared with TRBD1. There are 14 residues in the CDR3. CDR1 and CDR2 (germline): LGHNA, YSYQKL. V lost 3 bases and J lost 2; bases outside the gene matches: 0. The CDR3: CASSQGQSNERLFF. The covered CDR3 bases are TGTGCCAGCAGCCAGGGACAGTCCAACGAAAGATTATTT.

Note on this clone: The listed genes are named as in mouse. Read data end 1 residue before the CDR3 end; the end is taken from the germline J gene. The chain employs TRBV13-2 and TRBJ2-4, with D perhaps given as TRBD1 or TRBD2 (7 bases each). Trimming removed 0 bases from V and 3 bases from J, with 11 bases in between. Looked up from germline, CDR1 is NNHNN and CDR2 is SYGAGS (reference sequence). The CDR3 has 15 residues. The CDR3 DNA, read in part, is TGTGCCAGCGGTGATGCAGGGGGGCGCCAAAACACCTTGTAC. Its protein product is CASGDAGGRQNTLY. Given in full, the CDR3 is CASGDAGGRQNTLYF.

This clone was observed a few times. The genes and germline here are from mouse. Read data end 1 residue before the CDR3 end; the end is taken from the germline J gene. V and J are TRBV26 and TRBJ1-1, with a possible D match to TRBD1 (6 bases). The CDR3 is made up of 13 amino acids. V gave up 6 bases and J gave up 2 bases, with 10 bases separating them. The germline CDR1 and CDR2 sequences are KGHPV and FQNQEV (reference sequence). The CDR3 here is CASSPGHNTEVFF. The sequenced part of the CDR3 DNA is TGTGCCAGCAGCCCGGGACATAACACAGAAGTCTTC.